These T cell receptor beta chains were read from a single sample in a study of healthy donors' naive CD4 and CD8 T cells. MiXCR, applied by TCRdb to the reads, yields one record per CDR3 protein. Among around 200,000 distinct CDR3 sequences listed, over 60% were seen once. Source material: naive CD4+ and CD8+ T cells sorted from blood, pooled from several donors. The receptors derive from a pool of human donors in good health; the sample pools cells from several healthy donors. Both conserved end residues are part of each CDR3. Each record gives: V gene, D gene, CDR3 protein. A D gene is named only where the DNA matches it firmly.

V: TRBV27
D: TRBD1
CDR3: CATSHGQDQPQHF

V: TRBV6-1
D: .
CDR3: CASSEAPHSSYNSPLHF

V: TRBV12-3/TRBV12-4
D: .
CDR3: CASSFGATYEQYF

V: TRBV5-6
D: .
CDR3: CASSFAREGYTF

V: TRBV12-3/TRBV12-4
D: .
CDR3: CASTSTGASEAFF

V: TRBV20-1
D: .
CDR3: CSAAETVTYYGYTF

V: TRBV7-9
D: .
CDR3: CASSPITTSNTEAFF

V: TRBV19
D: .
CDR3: CASSIQGHNTEAFF

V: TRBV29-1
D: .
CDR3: CSARPGITRETQYF

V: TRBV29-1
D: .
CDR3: CSNRAPTDTQYF

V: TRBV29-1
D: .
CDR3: CSVGNNQSPPDTQYF

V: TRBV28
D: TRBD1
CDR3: CASSHGQGAGETQYF

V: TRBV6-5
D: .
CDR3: CASSYSANQPQHF

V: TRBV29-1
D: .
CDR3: CSVAPGLGGPDTQYF

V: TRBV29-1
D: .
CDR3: CSVEIEKGAKNIQYF

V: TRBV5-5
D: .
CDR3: CASSWGVDTQYF

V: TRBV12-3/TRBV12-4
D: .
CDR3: CASSLPGRRHQPQHF